These 15 T cell receptor beta chains originate from one sample sequenced in a study of OX40 agonist ivuxolimab in advanced cancers. The protocol was immunoSEQ multiplex PCR, while the TCRdb copy is restricted to in-frame clones and leaves out a portion. The sample lists tens of thousands of clones, 85% seen once, with 0.5% to 0.6% in the top ten. The sequenced sample was CD4+ or CD8+ T cells sorted from blood, obtained in a trial of the OX40 agonist ivuxolimab. The receptors stem from an adult with an advanced solid tumor such as melanoma, head and neck, liver or kidney cancer.

The V and J genes are TRBV4-3 and TRBJ2-2, with 10 bases fitting TRBD1. The germline CDR1 and CDR2 sequences are LGHNA and YSLEER. CDR3 length equals 16 residues. The J segment lost 3 bases and the V segment lost 0 bases, leaving 1 base of the junction unmatched. The CDR3 nucleotides read TGCGCCAGCAGCCAAGAGGGACAGGGGTACACCGGGGAGCTGTTTTTT. Protein: CASSQEGQGYTGELFF.

The chain uses TRBV11-3 and TRBJ1-1; D may be TRBD1 (6 bases). This CDR3 comprises 16 residues. Per the germline V gene, CDR1 is SGHNT and CDR2 is YENEEA. Trimming stripped 4 bases from V and 2 bases from J, with 17 bases between. Here the CDR3 DNA reads TGTGCCAGCAGCTCCTCTGGTCGGACAGCAAACACTGAAGCTTTCTTT. As protein: CASSSSGRTANTEAFF.

This clone was seen a handful of times. The chain links TRBV18 to TRBJ2-7, with no clear D. This CDR3 is 15 amino acids long. Trimming took 1 base from V and 5 from J, leaving 15 bases between them. The germline CDR1 and CDR2 sequences are KGHSH and LQKENI. The CDR3: CASSPRATSGDEQYF. The CDR3 DNA follows: TGTGCCAGCTCACCACGGGCCACCTCAGGCGACGAGCAGTACTTC.

The gene calls are TRBV6-1 and TRBJ2-5; D is undetermined. The germline CDR1 and CDR2 sequences are MNHNS and SASEGT. Trimming stripped 7 bases from V and 3 bases from J, with 6 bases between. The CDR3 covers 11 residues. The CDR3: CASTSEETQYF. The DNA for the CDR3 is TGTGCCAGCACCTCTGAAGAGACCCAGTACTTC.

This clone was detected only a few times. V and J are TRBV5-1 and TRBJ1-5; 10 nucleotides line up with TRBD1. CDR1 is SGHRS and CDR2 is YFSETQ in the germline V gene. The CDR3 has 13 amino acids. After removal of 4 bases from V and 11 bases from J, the junction contained 6 bases not matched to a gene. The CDR3 DNA reads as TGCGCCAGCAGCACCGGGACAGGGGAAGCCCAGCATTTT. Its translation: CASSTGTGEAQHF.

This chain uses TRBV16 with TRBJ2-2; D is unresolved. The CDR3 extends over 14 amino acids. The germline CDR1 and CDR2 sequences are KGHSY and FQNENV. The V end was cut by 1 base, the J end by 1 base, with 4 bases between. The CDR3, as DNA: TGTGCCAGCAGCCAATACCAGAACACCGGGGAGCTGTTTTTT. Translating gives CASSQYQNTGELFF. The whole variable domain, remainder taken from reference TRBV16 and TRBJ2-2, is GEEVAQTPKHLVRGEGQKAKLYCAPIKGHSYVFWYQQVLKNEFKFLISFQNENVFDETGMPKERFSAKCLPNSPCSLEIQATKLEDSAVYFCASSQYQNTGELFFGEGSRLTVL.

The chain has TRBV7-2 and TRBJ2-1, with 8 bases fitting TRBD2. CDR1 SGHTA and CDR2 FQGNSA come from the germline V gene. This CDR3 region has 16 residues. The J segment lost 4 bases and the V segment lost 1 base, leaving 6 bases of the junction unmatched. The DNA of the CDR3 is TGTGCCAGCAGCTTAGTGTCCGGGAGGGGGTACAATGAGCAGTTCTTC. This codes for CASSLVSGRGYNEQFF. Full variable domain (missing parts from reference TRBV7-2 and TRBJ2-1): GAGVSQSPSNKVTEKGKDVELRCDPISGHTALYWYRQSLGQGLEFLIYFQGNSAPDKSGLPSDRFSAERTGGSVSTLTIQRTQQEDSAVYLCASSLVSGRGYNEQFFGPGTRLTVL.

This clone showed up just once. The chain joins TRBV28 to TRBJ2-3; 7 nucleotides agree with TRBD1. Germline V gene lookup returns CDR1 MDHEN and CDR2 SYDVKM. There are 15 residues in the CDR3. V shed 5 bases and J 3 bases; nucleotides not matched to a gene: 8. CDR3 region: CASSRQGIRTDTQYF. Here the CDR3 DNA reads TGTGCCAGCAGTCGACAGGGAATTCGGACAGATACGCAGTATTTT.

This rearrangement joins TRBV6-1 to TRBJ2-7, with D perhaps TRBD1 (7 bases). V was clipped by 7 bases and J by 4 bases, with 14 bases between them. CDR3 length: 13 amino acids. CDR1 and CDR2 (germline): MNHNS, SASEGT. The CDR3 region is CASILAGGYEQYF. In DNA form, the CDR3 reads TGTGCCAGCATTCTGGCAGGGGGGTACGAGCAGTACTTC.

As regards this clone: One end of the junction varies from germline; a read error may be responsible. The chain joins TRBV5-1 to TRBJ2-2; possibly TRBD1 or TRBD2 for D (5 bases each). Germline V gene lookup returns CDR1 SGHRS and CDR2 YFSETQ. The CDR3 runs 15 residues. The CDR3 nucleotides are TGCGCCAGCAGAGAAGAGGCAGGGAACACCGGGAAGCTGTTTTTT. Translating gives CASREEAGNTGKLFF.

The chain carries TRBV6-5 and TRBJ2-7; tentatively, D is TRBD1 (6 bases). Between the trimmed V and J ends, which lost 0 bases and 3 bases, there was a span of 12 bases. This CDR3 has 15 residues. Germline loops: CDR1 MNHEY, CDR2 SVGAGI. The CDR3 bases are TGTGCCAGCAGTTACTCGAGGGGGAAGAGCTACGAGCAGTACTTC. This translates into CASSYSRGKSYEQYF.

The gene calls are TRBV7-2 and TRBJ2-2; D possibly uses TRBD1 or TRBD2 (6 bases each). Germline assignment: CDR1 SGHTA and CDR2 FQGNSA. Trimming took 4 bases from V and 4 from J, leaving 19 bases between them. The CDR3 has 17 residues. The CDR3, as DNA: TGTGCCAGCAGCTCCCGAGGAGGGGGAGGTGGCACCGGGGAGCTGTTTTTT. This codes for CASSSRGGGGGTGELFF. Full variable domain (missing parts from reference TRBV7-2 and TRBJ2-2): GAGVSQSPSNKVTEKGKDVELRCDPISGHTALYWYRQSLGQGLEFLIYFQGNSAPDKSGLPSDRFSAERTGGSVSTLTIQRTQQEDSAVYLCASSSRGGGGGTGELFFGEGSRLTVL.

This clone showed up just a few times. The chain joins TRBV6-1 to TRBJ1-5; 8 nucleotides match TRBD1. The V segment lost 6 bases and the J segment 6 bases; nucleotides outside the gene matches: 4. The CDR3 is 13 residues long. Per the germline V gene, CDR1 is MNHNS and CDR2 is SASEGT. The CDR3 nucleotides read TGTGCCAGCAGCCCACAGGGGGGTCAGCCCCAGCATTTT. It encodes CASSPQGGQPQHF.

This clone was observed a few times. The rearrangement joins TRBV6-5 to TRBJ1-1; TRBD1 matches 7 bases. Germline loops: CDR1 MNHEY, CDR2 SVGAGI. Trimming at V came to 5 bases and at J to 4 bases, leaving 7 bases not matched to a gene. CDR3 length equals 14 residues. The CDR3: CASSIQGGPTEAFF. The CDR3 DNA sequence: TGTGCCAGCAGTATACAAGGGGGCCCCACTGAAGCTTTCTTT.

The genes are TRBV30 and TRBJ2-6; D unresolved. V was pared by 4 bases and J by 0 bases, with 10 bases between. CDR3 length equals 15 residues. Germline CDR1 is GTSNPN and CDR2 is SVGIG (reference sequence). This chain's CDR3 is CAWKTLSSGANVLTF. CDR3 coding DNA: TGTGCCTGGAAGACTCTCAGCTCTGGGGCCAACGTCCTGACTTTC.